Described below is a single TCR beta chain sequence and its context. This sample was taken from a study of cytomegalovirus exposure and HLA in healthy donors. Germline CDR1 reads LNHNV; CDR2 reads YYDKDF (reference sequence). Trimming removed 2 bases from V and 2 bases from J; junction bases left unmatched: 4. CDR3 length equals 17 residues. In the PCR, 60 Vbeta and 13 Jbeta primers were used. The protocol was immunoSEQ multiplex PCR, while the TCRdb copy is restricted to in-frame clones and leaves out a portion. This sample yields 140,000 or so clones, of which over 80% are seen a single time; around 3.7% belongs to the top ten.

The chain links TRBV15 to TRBJ2-3; 13 nucleotides agree with TRBD2. The clonotype was recovered from a male donor in good health and CMV-seronegative. Sequencing input: PBMCs. The CDR3 sequence: CATSRSGLAGITDTQYF. In DNA form, the CDR3 reads TGTGCCACCAGCAGATCGGGACTAGCGGGAATCACAGATACGCAGTATTTT.